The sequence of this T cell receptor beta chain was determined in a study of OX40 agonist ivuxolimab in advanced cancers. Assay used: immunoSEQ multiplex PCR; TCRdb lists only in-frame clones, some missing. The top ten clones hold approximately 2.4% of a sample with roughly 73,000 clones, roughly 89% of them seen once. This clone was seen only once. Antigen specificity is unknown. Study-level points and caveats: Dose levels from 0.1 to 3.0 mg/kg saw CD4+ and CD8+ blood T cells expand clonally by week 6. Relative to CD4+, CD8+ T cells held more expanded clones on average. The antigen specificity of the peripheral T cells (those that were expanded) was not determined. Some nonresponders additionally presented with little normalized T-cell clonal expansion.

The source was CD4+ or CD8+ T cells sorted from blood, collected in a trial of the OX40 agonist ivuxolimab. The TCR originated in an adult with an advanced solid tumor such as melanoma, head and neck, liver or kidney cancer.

Written as DNA, the CDR3 is TGTGCCTGGAGTGTCAGGGGACGGTTTGGGGAAAAACTGTTTTTT. Translation: CAWSVRGRFGEKLFF. The chain combines TRBV30 with TRBJ1-4, with D maybe TRBD1 (6 bases). V lost 0 bases and J lost 8, with 16 bases in between. Germline V lookup: CDR1 GTSNPN, CDR2 SVGIG (reference sequence). The CDR3 is made up of 15 amino acids.